Reported below is one T cell receptor (beta chain). There is no known antigen for this receptor. An end of the junction differs from the germline gene, which may be a read error. As encoded in the germline V gene (reference sequence), CDR1 is SEHNR while CDR2 is FQNEAQ. Counted from cysteine to phenylalanine, this CDR3 has 12 amino acids. Only CDR3 DNA is held: 36 bases, read in frame from base 1. TCRbeta CDR3 regions were amplified from genomic DNA by means of the immunoSEQ Assay, a bias-controlled multiplex PCR. The original pipeline was this. The number of nucleated cells in each sample was estimated from the amplification of reference gene primers within the assay. To quantify the absolute abundance of each unique TCRbeta CDR3 rearrangement, sequence reads were collapsed and filtered. For each sample, productive Simpson clonality was calculated as the square root of Simpson's diversity index over productive rearrangements. The immuneACCESS repertoire file appears here via TCRdb, limited to in-frame rearrangements. These files lack a portion of the clones; in checked studies, under half of the deficit traces to unresolved V genes, and the cause of the others is not known. V and J calls and clone size are those listed in that table; D and trimming were worked out from the DNA. The sample includes roughly 100,000 clones, with about 87% observed a single time. Roughly 15% of the sample is in the top ten clones.

This specimen belongs to a study of blood T cell repertoires in COVID-19 (dated by TCRdb to between 2020 and 2021). Broadly, across the study: Samples covering the acute and convalescent phases of COVID-19 were provided by collaborators in the United States, Italy and Spain. The repertoires were released in a freely available public database intended as a resource for research on the immune response to SARS-CoV-2. HLA class I and class II types, where available, came from metadata supplied by the sample provider rather than from assay-based typing. Deeply sampled blood TCRbeta repertoires from subjects exposed to, actively infected with, or recovered from COVID-19 were included in the dataset. Samples came from the ongoing ImmuneRACE study (first 160 participants) plus 1,254 subjects from 6 global collaborators. The sample metadata nearly always contained a de-identified subject ID, COVID-19 status, age in years and sex. The prospective study material was composed of cDNA or gDNA derived from T cells, B-cell-depleted T cells, or PBMCs.

Overall results and qualifications from the work: The quantity of clinical and demographic metadata differed by source and by participant and was supplied without curation.

The collaborating institutions used their own protocols to collect whole blood in K2EDTA tubes. For TCRbeta analysis, collaborator samples were shipped as frozen whole blood, as isolated PBMCs, or as DNA extracted from either sample type. This sequence uses TRBV7-9 and TRBJ2-4; a tentative D call is TRBD1 (6 bases match). This TCR was sampled from a human donor in a cohort sampled during active COVID-19. The source material was peripheral blood. The DNA sequence is given as TGTGCCAGCAGCTTGTTCGCAGGGGTTATTTCCTTC. Its protein is CASSLFAGVISF.